The subject of this entry is one T cell receptor beta chain. It lacks a known antigen. One base away there is no much larger clone; base qualities are not given. The data were obtained in a study of blood T cell repertoires in COVID-19 (dated by TCRdb to the early 2020s). About the full investigation: Samples covering the acute and convalescent phases of COVID-19 were provided by collaborators in the United States, Italy and Spain. The dataset comprised deeply sampled blood TCRbeta repertoires from subjects exposed to, actively infected with, or recovered from COVID-19. The repertoires were made available in a free public database intended to serve as a resource for research on the immune response to SARS-CoV-2. The prospective study material was composed of cDNA or gDNA derived from T cells, B-cell-depleted T cells, or PBMCs. Where available, HLA class I and class II types were obtained from metadata supplied by the sample provider rather than from assay-based typing. Samples came from the ongoing ImmuneRACE study (first 160 participants) plus 1,254 subjects from 6 global collaborators. A de-identified subject ID, COVID-19 status, age in years and sex were almost always included in the sample metadata.

The study at large found these results: The quantity of clinical and demographic metadata differed by source and by participant and was supplied without curation.

From its cysteine to its phenylalanine, the CDR3 spans 15 amino acids. CDR3 DNA is the only sequence kept; it has 45 bases, read in frame from the first base. Reading the germline V gene (reference sequence) gives CDR1 MNHEY and CDR2 SMNVEV. V is pruned by 7 bases and J by 3 bases, leaving 9 bases of the junction without a gene match. The immunoSEQ Assay, a bias-controlled multiplex PCR, was used to amplify TCRbeta CDR3 regions from genomic DNA. The authors' pipeline ran thus. The number of nucleated cells in each sample was estimated from the amplification of reference gene primers within the assay. To quantify the absolute abundance of each unique TCRbeta CDR3 rearrangement, sequence reads were collapsed and filtered. Productive Simpson clonality was computed per sample as the square root of Simpson's diversity index over productive rearrangements. This immuneACCESS table, as held by TCRdb, lists in-frame sequences with V and J called but not all clones. Of the missing ones, under half trace to an unresolved V gene in checked studies; the others have no known cause. V and J calls and clone size come straight from that table; D and trimming were deduced from the DNA. The sample records hundreds of thousands of clones, 75% to 90% of which are singletons. The top ten clonotypes cover roughly 0.69% of the sample.

Collaborating institutions collected whole blood in K2EDTA tubes following their own protocols. For TCRbeta analysis, collaborator samples were shipped as frozen whole blood, as isolated PBMCs, or as DNA extracted from either sample type. This receptor was obtained from a man between 40 and 49 years old with acute or convalescent COVID-19. Input material: peripheral blood. The rearrangement combines TRBV27 with TRBJ2-7; 10 central nucleotides agree with TRBD2. CDR3 region: CASTPSGRQFYEQYF. The bases read TGTGCCAGCACGCCTAGCGGGAGACAATTCTACGAGCAGTACTTC.